This entry features one T cell receptor beta chain sequence. What it binds is unknown. The germline gives CDR1 LNHNV, CDR2 YYDKDF (reference sequence). The CDR3 consists of 14 residues. V lost 4 bases and J lost 5; bases outside the gene matches: 8. The source of the sample is a study of cytomegalovirus exposure and HLA in healthy donors. Both 60 Vbeta primers and 13 Jbeta primers went into the PCR. Clones were read by immunoSEQ multiplex PCR, and TCRdb kept only the in-frame ones, dropping some. The top ten clones hold around 2.6% of a sample with roughly 180,000 clones, approximately 77% of them seen once. Study-wide results and limits: Serostatus for CMV was the only available immune exposure information. Many donors shared some public TCRs, even though most TCR sequences were rare. TRBV6-2, TRBV6-3 and some other V segments were excluded as indistinguishable.

The clonotype originates from a female donor in good health and CMV-seronegative. The chain employs TRBV15 and TRBJ2-7; TRBD2 aligns across 7 bases. Sequenced input: PBMCs. Here the CDR3 reads CATSKDWGGNEQYF. The CDR3 DNA reads TGTGCCACCAGCAAGGACTGGGGGGGGAACGAGCAGTACTTC.